This T cell receptor (beta chain) was documented in a study of T cells in Graves' hyperthyroidism and ophthalmopathy. Using RNA transcripts as the source, TCR beta CDR3 regions were amplified. The HTBI primer set served for first-round RT-PCR of the TCR CDR3. TCRdb recomputed calls from the multiplex PCR reads with MiXCR, one row per CDR3 protein. This table holds some 650,000 distinct CDR3 sequences, around 15% found once. CDR1 MNHEY and CDR2 SVGAGI come from the germline V gene. The V and J ends lost 7 bases and 2 bases respectively, with 13 bases between them. CDR3 length: 14 residues. Enrolled ophthalmopathy patients presented with a Clinical Activity Score of at least 3, a NOSPECS grade of at least 4, and disease duration under 3 months. Patients with uncontrolled infections, other autoimmune diseases, pregnancy or lactation were excluded.

Specimen: blood. The V and J genes are TRBV6-5 and TRBJ2-3; D gene ambiguous. This receptor was obtained from a woman aged 40 to 49 with Graves' ophthalmopathy. The CDR3 coding sequence is TGTGCCAGCATTTGGGGTCTGGCCACAGATACGCAGTATTTT. Encoded protein: CASIWGLATDTQYF.